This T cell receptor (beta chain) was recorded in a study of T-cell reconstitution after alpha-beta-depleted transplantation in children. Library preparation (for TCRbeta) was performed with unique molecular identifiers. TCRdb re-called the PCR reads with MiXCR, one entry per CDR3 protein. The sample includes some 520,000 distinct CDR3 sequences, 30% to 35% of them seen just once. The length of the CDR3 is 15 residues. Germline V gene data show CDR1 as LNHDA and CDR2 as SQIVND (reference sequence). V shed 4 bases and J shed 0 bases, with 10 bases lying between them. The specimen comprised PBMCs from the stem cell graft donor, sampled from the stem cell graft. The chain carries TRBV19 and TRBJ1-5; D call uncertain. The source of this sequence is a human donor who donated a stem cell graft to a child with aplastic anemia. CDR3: CASSRGFYSNQPQHF. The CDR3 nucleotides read TGTGCCAGTAGTAGGGGTTTTTATAGCAATCAGCCCCAGCATTTT. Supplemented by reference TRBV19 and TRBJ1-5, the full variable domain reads DGGITQSPKYLFRKEGQNVTLSCEQNLNHDAMYWYRQDPGQGLRLIYYSQIVNDFQKGDIAEGYSVSREKKESFPLTVTSAQKNPTAFYLCASSRGFYSNQPQHFGDGTRLSIL.